This TCR beta chain appears in the sequencing data of a study of post-analysis software for immune sequencing data. General study findings and limits: A few TRBV segments (TRBV5-6, TRBV5-1 and TRBV20-1 among them) occurred more frequently in patients than in controls.

This clonotype has just a few counts. The target antigen is unknown. The CDR3 is 12 residues long. Germline V CDR1 and CDR2: DFQATT, SNEGSKA (reference sequence). With 5 bases removed from V and 5 bases from J, the gap between germline ends came to 12 bases. Incorporated into the TCR beta cDNA libraries were unique molecular identifiers, which served to reduce PCR and sequencing biases. TCRdb re-analysed the PCR reads in MiXCR, keeping a single row per CDR3 protein. The repertoire holds about 800,000 distinct CDR3 sequences, with 25% to 30% as singletons. The chain is built from TRBV20-1 and TRBJ2-5; D remains unclear. The material sequenced was blood. The TCR originated in a girl aged 10 to 17 with multiple sclerosis. Written as DNA, the CDR3 is TGCAGTGCTGGGGTTGTGAGGGAGACCCAGTACTTC. This translates into CSAGVVRETQYF.